This T cell receptor (beta chain) was captured in a study of T cells after yellow fever vaccination. The CDR3 contains 14 residues. V was trimmed by 8 bases and J by 4 bases, leaving 14 bases between them. Per germline, CDR1 LGHDT and CDR2 YNNKEL (reference sequence). TCRdb passed the 5' RACE reads through MiXCR, listing each CDR3 protein once. The sample includes 610,000 or so distinct CDR3 sequences, about 12% of them seen just once. Source: PBMCs, taken on the day of the yellow fever booster vaccination. The chain recombines TRBV3-1 with TRBJ2-2; no clear D gene. This sequence was found in a man aged 25-40 years who received the YFV17D yellow fever vaccine. CDR3 sequence (DNA): TGTGCCAGCTGGCATGAGGCCCTCACCGGGGAGCTGTTTTTT. Translation: CASWHEALTGELFF.